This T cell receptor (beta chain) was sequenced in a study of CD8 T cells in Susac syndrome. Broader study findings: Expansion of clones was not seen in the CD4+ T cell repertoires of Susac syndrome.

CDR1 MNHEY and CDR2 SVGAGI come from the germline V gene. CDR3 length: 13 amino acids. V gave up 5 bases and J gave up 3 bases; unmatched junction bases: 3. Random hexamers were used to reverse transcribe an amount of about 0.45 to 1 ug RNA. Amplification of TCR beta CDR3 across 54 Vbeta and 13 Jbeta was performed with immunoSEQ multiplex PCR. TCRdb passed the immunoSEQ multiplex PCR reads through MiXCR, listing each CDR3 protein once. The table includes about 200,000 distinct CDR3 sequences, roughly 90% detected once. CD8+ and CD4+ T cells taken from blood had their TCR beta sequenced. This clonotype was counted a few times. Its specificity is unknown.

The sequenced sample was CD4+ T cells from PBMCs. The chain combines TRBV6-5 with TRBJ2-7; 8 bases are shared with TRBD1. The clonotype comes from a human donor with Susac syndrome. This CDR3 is CASSRTGFYEQYF. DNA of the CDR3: TGTGCCAGCAGTCGGACAGGGTTCTACGAGCAGTACTTC.